This TCR beta chain was found in a study of control samples from healthy donors and cancer patients. Trimming shortened V by 4 bases and J by 0 bases, and 19 bases separated the two germline ends. The CDR3 covers 18 residues. Looked up from germline, CDR1 is MNHNS and CDR2 is SASEGT. Clones were sequenced by immunoSEQ multiplex PCR, and TCRdb holds only the in-frame ones, with some missing. The sample consists of about 98,000 clones, about 79% of them appearing once. The clonotype was recovered from a woman aged 30 to 39 in good health. This sequence joins TRBV6-1 and TRBJ1-3; a possible D gene is TRBD1 (6 bases). The specimen sequenced was blood. Here the CDR3 reads CASSGQALSSISGNTIYF. For the CDR3, the DNA is TGTGCCAGCAGTGGACAGGCTCTCAGCTCCATCTCTGGAAACACCATATATTTT.